A single sample gave rise to the 15 T cell receptor beta chains below, sequenced in a study of T cell repertoires in aging, cancer and after chemotherapy. Multiplex touch-down PCR with TRB-A/B primers amplified rearranged V-D-J TRB sequences. MiXCR, applied by TCRdb to the multiplex PCR reads, yields one record per CDR3 protein. The data show around 410 distinct CDR3 sequences, 34% seen once. The template was genomic DNA from peripheral blood, not RNA. The sample consisted of blood. The receptors here all came from a human donor in good health.

The J gene is TRBJ2-7, the V gene TRBV5-1; TRBD2 matches at 7 bases. Germline V CDR1 and CDR2: SGHRS, YFSETQ. CDR3 length equals 15 residues. Trimming removed 0 bases from V and 3 bases from J; junction bases left unmatched: 6. The CDR3 loop is CASSLASGADYEQYF. The CDR3 DNA reads as TGCGCCAGCAGCTTGGCGAGCGGGGCGGACTACGAGCAGTACTTC.

This chain links TRBV7-2 with TRBJ2-5; TRBD1 matches at 7 bases. CDR3 size: 16 residues. The V gene end was trimmed by 5 bases and the J gene end by 2 bases; junction bases not matched to a gene: 11. Germline values: CDR1 SGHTA, CDR2 FQGNSA. This chain's CDR3 is CASSQNRGLGQETQYF. The CDR3 DNA reads as TGTGCCAGCAGCCAAAACAGGGGCCTGGGGCAAGAGACCCAGTACTTC.

This sequence joins TRBV6-4 and TRBJ1-2; 7 nucleotides align to TRBD1. Trimming took 4 bases from V and 6 from J; bases not matched to a gene: 8. Per germline, CDR1 MRHNA and CDR2 SNTAGT. CDR3 length: 14 amino acids. The CDR3, as DNA: TGTGCCAGCAGTGCGGGTCCAGGGGGTAATGGCTACACCTTC. It yields the protein CASSAGPGGNGYTF.

This clonotype has only one observation. The rearrangement joins TRBV5-6 to TRBJ2-3; 8 nucleotides align to TRBD1. V shed 4 bases, J shed 1 base, and the junction held 8 bases outside the gene matches. The length of the CDR3 is 16 residues. Germline V CDR1 and CDR2: SGHDT, YYEEEE. CDR3 nucleotide sequence: TGTGCCAGCAGCGCTGGGACAGGATCTCGCACAGATACGCAGTATTTT. This translates into CASSAGTGSRTDTQYF.

The chain employs TRBV6-4 and TRBJ2-3; 12 bases fit TRBD2. Germline CDR1 MRHNA, CDR2 SNTAGT. The CDR3 has 15 amino acids. J lost 1 base, V lost 5 bases, and 1 base had no gene match. The CDR3, as DNA: TGTGCCAGCAGTAGGACTAGCGGGGGCACAGATACGCAGTATTTT. Translating gives CASSRTSGGTDTQYF.

About this clonotype: The junction does not match germline at one end; this may be a read error. The V call is TRBV6-4, the J call TRBJ1-1; D is undetermined. CDR1 is MRHNA and CDR2 is SNTAGT in the germline V gene. This CDR3 is 13 amino acids long. This CDR3 is CASSDAMKTEAFF. Written as DNA, the CDR3 is TGTGCCAGCAGTGACGCAATGAAAACTGAAGCTTTCTTT.

The chain couples TRBV5-8 to TRBJ1-5; TRBD1 matches 8 bases. The V segment lost 0 bases and the J segment 5 bases; nucleotides outside the gene matches: 4. Germline V lookup: CDR1 SGHTS, CDR2 YDEGEE. This CDR3 has 15 amino acids. CDR3 sequence: CASSLGTGWDQPQHF. In nucleotides, the CDR3 is TGTGCCAGCAGCTTGGGGACAGGGTGGGATCAGCCCCAGCATTTT.

The V and J genes are TRBV9 and TRBJ2-3, with TRBD2 matching over 9 bases. This CDR3 spans 17 amino acids. Germline lookup yields CDR1 SGDLS and CDR2 YYNGEE. Trimming at V came to 2 bases and at J to 1 base, leaving 8 bases not matched to a gene. In DNA form, the CDR3 reads TGTGCCAGCAGCGTTGCCCTCGGCGGGGGGGGCACAGATACGCAGTATTTT. It codes for CASSVALGGGGTDTQYF.

This clonotype was counted between two and nine times. The rearrangement links TRBV30 to TRBJ2-4; D call uncertain. The CDR3 spans 13 residues. V gave up 2 bases and J gave up 6 bases, with 11 bases separating them. Germline V lookup: CDR1 GTSNPN, CDR2 SVGIG (reference sequence). The DNA of the CDR3 is TGTGCCTGGAGTCGGAGTAAATCAAACATTCAGTACTTC. Translated, it gives CAWSRSKSNIQYF.

V usage is TRBV6-4 and J usage is TRBJ1-2, with a tentative D call TRBD1 (5 bases). The CDR3 is made up of 13 amino acids. V dropped 0 bases and J dropped 7 bases, with 9 bases sitting between them. Germline values: CDR1 MRHNA, CDR2 SNTAGT. CDR3 protein: CASSDSGEGGYTF. The CDR3 DNA reads as TGTGCCAGCAGTGACTCGGGGGAGGGTGGCTACACCTTC.

This chain links TRBV5-1 with TRBJ2-3; D remains ambiguous. This CDR3 is built from 14 residues. The germline V gene has CDR1 SGHRS and CDR2 YFSETQ. V lost 0 bases, J lost 3 bases, and 8 bases lay in between. The CDR3 loop reads CASSLGTTTDTQYF. The CDR3 bases are TGCGCCAGCAGCTTGGGGACCACAACAGATACGCAGTATTTT. Looking up the rest from reference TRBV5-1 and TRBJ2-3 gives the full variable domain: KAGVTQTPRYLIKTRGQQVTLSCSPISGHRSVSWYQQTPGQGLQFLFEYFSETQRNKGNFPGRFSGRQFSNSRSEMNVSTLELGDSALYLCASSLGTTTDTQYFGPGTRLTVL.

The chain uses TRBV7-2 and TRBJ2-7, with D perhaps TRBD1 or TRBD2 (5 bases each). This CDR3 region has 16 residues. Deletions cut 5 bases from V and 3 bases from J, with 20 bases between. In germline, CDR1 is SGHTA, CDR2 FQGNSA. The CDR3 reads CASSPRSGTLVYEQYF. The CDR3 coding sequence is TGTGCCAGCAGCCCGAGGTCGGGGACCCTTGTCTACGAGCAGTACTTC. Together with reference TRBV7-2 and TRBJ2-7, the CDR3 gives the full variable domain: GAGVSQSPSNKVTEKGKDVELRCDPISGHTALYWYRQSLGQGLEFLIYFQGNSAPDKSGLPSDRFSAERTGGSVSTLTIQRTQQEDSAVYLCASSPRSGTLVYEQYFGPGTRLTVT.

The rearrangement links TRBV19 to TRBJ2-3, with D possibly called TRBD1 or TRBD2 (6 bases each). This CDR3 has 16 amino acids. Germline lookup yields CDR1 LNHDA and CDR2 SQIVND (reference sequence). V was cut by 6 bases and J by 2 bases, with 18 bases left in between. CDR3 bases: TGTGCCAGTAGATCCCTAGCGAGGGGGGACACAGATACGCAGTATTTT. Translated, it gives CASRSLARGDTDTQYF.

The V gene is TRBV4-2, the J gene TRBJ2-3; D might be TRBD1 (6 bases). Germline values: CDR1 LGHNA, CDR2 YNFKEQ. V lost 0 bases and J lost 6, with 7 bases in between. There are 13 residues in the CDR3. Here the CDR3 reads CASSQEGADTQYF. The CDR3 DNA is TGTGCCAGCAGCCAAGAGGGGGCGGATACGCAGTATTTT.

The chain is built from TRBV2 and TRBJ1-5; D is undetermined. Germline V gene sequence: CDR1 SNHLY, CDR2 FYNNEI. The CDR3 is made up of 17 amino acids. Trimming pared 0 bases from V and 0 bases from J, leaving 12 bases between. Here the CDR3 reads CASSEAPEYYSNQPQHF. The CDR3 DNA is TGTGCCAGCAGTGAAGCGCCTGAGTACTATAGCAATCAGCCCCAGCATTTT.